This TCR beta chain was captured by sequencing in a study of CD8 T cells in Susac syndrome. The CDR3 is 16 amino acids. Germline V gene data show CDR1 as SGHRS and CDR2 as YFSETQ. V trimming: 4 bases; J trimming: 8 bases; junction bases outside the gene matches: 17. Random hexamers were used to reverse transcribe about 0.5 to 1 ug of RNA. TCRdb reprocessed the immunoSEQ multiplex PCR reads with MiXCR, giving one entry per CDR3 protein. In the table there are some 200,000 distinct CDR3 sequences, 95% of which are singletons. This TCR was sampled from a human donor with multiple sclerosis. The genes are TRBV5-1 and TRBJ1-2, with 7 nucleotides matching TRBD1. Input material: CD4+ T cells from PBMCs. Here the CDR3 reads CASSVRAGTATRGYTF. As DNA, the CDR3 is TGCGCCAGCAGCGTTCGCGCCGGGACAGCCACCCGAGGCTACACCTTC.